Sequencing of this TCR beta chain was carried out in a study of blood T cell repertoires in COVID-19. On the study more broadly: In each case, the material was cDNA or gDNA derived from T cells, B-cell-depleted T cells, or PBMCs.

Those enrolled, adults aged roughly 18 to 95 years, came from fewer than 25 US areas. Recovered status applied to Cohort 3 donors who had two consecutive negative PCRs. It also applied to those with clearance or with symptom resolution. Assay: immunoSEQ multiplex PCR; the TCRdb copy retains only in-frame clones and omits some. The sample shows about 200,000 clones, around four fifths of them seen only once. The CDR3 spans 13 residues. The V and J ends lost 4 bases and 0 bases respectively, with 5 bases between them. The germline V gene has CDR1 SGDLS and CDR2 YYNGEE. V is TRBV9 and J is TRBJ2-1; no reliable D call. The sample was PBMCs or T cells enriched from blood (not recorded which). The TCR originated in a man in his forties who had recovered from COVID-19. The CDR3: CASSRYSYNEQFF. The CDR3 nucleotides are TGTGCCAGCAGCCGCTACTCCTACAATGAGCAGTTCTTC.